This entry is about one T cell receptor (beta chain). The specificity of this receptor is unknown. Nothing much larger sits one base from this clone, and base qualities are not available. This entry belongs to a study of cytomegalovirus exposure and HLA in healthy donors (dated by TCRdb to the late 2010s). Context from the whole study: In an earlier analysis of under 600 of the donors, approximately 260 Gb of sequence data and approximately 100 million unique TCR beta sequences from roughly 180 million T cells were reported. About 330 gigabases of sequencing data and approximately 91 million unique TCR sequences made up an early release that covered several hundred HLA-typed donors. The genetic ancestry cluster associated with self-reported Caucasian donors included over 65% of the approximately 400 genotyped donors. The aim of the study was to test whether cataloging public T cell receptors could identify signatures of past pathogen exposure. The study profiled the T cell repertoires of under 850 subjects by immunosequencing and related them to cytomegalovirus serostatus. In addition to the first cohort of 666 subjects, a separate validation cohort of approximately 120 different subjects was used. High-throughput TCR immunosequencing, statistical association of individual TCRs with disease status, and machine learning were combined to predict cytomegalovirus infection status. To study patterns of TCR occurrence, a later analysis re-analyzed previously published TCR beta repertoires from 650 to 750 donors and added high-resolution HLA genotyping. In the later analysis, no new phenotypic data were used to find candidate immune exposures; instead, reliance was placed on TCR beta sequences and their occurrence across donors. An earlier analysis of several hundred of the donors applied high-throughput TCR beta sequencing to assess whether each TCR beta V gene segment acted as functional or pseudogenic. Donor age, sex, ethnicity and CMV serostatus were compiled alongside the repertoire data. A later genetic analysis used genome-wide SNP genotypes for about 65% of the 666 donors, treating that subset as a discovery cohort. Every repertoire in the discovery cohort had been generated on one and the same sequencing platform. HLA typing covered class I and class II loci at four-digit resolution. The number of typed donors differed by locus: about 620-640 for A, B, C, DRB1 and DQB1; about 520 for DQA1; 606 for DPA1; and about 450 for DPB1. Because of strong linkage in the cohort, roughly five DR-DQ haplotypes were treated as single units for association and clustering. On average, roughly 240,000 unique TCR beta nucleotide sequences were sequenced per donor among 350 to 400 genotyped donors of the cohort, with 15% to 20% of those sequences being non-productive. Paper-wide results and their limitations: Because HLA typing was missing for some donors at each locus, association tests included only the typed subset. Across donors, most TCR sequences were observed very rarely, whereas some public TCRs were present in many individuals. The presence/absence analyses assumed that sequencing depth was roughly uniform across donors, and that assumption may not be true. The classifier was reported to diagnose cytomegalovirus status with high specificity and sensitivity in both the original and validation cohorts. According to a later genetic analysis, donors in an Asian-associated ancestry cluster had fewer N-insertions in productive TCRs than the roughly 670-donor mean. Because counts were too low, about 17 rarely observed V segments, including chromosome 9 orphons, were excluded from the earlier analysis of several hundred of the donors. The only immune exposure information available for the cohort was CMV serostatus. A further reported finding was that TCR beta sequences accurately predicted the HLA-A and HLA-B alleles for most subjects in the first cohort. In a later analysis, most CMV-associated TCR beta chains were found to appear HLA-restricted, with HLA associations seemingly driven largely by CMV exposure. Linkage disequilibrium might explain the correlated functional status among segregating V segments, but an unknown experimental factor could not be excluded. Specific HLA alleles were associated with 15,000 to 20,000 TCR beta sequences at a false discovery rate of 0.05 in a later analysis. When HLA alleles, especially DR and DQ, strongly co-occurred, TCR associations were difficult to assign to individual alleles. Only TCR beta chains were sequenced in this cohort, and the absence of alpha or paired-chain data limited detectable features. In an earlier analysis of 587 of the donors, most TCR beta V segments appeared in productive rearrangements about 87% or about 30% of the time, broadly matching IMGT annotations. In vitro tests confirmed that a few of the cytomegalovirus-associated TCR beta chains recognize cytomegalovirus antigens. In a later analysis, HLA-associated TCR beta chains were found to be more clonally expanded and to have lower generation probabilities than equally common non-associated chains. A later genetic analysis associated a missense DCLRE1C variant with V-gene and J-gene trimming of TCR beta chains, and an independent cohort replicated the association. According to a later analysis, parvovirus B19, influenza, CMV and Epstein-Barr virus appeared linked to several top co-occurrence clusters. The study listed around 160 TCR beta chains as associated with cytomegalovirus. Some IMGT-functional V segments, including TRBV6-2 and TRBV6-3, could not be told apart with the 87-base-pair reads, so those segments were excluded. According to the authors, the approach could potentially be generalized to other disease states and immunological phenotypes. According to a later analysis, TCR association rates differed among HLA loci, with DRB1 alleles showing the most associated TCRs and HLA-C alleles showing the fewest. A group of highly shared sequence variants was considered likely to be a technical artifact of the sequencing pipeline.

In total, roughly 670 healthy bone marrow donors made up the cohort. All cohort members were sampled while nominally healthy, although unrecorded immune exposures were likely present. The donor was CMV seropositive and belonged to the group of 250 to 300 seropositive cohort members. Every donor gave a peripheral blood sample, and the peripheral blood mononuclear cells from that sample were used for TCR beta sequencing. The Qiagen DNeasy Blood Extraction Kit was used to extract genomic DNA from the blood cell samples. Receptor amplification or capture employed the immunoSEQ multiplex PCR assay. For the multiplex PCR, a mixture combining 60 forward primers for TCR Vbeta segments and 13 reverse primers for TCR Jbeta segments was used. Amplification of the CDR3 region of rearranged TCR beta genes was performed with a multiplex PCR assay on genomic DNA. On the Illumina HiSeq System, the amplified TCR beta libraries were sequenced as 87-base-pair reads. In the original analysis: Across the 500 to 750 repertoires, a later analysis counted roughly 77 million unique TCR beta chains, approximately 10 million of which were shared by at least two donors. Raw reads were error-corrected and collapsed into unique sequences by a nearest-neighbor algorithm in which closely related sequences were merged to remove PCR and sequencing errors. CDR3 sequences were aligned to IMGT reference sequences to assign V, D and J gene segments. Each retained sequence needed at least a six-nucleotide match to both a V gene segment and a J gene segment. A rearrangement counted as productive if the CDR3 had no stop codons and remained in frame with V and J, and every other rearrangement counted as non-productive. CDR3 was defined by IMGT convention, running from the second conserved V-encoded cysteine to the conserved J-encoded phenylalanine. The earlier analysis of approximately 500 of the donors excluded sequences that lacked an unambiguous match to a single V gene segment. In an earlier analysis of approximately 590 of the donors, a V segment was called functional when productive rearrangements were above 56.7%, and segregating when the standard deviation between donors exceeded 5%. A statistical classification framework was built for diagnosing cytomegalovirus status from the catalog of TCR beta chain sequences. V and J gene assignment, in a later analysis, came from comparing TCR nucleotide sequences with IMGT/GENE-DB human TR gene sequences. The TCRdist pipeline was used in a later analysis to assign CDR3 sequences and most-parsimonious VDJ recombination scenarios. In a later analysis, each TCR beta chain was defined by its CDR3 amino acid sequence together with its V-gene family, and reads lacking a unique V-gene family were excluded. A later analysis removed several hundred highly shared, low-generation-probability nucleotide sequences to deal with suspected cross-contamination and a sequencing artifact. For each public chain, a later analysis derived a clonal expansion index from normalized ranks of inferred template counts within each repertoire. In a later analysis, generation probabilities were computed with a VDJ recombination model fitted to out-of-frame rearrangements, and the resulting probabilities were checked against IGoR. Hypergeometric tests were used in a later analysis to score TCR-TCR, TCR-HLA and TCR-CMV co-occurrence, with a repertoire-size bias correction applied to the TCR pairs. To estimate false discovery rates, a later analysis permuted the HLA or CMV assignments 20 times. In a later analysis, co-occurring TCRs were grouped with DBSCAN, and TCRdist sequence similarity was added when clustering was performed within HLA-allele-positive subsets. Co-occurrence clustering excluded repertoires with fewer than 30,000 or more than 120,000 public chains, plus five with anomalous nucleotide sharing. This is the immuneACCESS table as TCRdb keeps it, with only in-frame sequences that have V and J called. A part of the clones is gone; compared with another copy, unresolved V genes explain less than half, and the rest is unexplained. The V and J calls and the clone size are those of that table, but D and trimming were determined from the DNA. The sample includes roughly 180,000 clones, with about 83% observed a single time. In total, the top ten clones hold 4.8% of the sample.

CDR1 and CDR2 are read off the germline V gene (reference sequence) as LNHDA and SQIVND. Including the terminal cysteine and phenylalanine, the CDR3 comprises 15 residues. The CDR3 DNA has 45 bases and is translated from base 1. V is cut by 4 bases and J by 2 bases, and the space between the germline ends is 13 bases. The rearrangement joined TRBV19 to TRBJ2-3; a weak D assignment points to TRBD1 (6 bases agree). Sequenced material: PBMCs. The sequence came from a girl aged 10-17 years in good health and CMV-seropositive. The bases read TGTGCCAGTAGTACGGGACAAGTTATCACAGATACGCAGTATTTT. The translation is CASSTGQVITDTQYF.